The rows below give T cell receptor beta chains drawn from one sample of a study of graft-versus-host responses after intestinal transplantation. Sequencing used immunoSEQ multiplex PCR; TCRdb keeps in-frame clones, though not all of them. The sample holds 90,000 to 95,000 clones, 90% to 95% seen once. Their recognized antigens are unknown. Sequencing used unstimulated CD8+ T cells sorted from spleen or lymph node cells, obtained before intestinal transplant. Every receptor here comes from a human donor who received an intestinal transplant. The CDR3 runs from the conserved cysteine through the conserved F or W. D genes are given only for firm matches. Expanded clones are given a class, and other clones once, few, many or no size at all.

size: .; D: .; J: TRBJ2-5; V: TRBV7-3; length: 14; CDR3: CASAPNVTQETQYF; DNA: TGTGCCAGCGCCCCCAATGTGACACAAGAGACCCAGTACTTC
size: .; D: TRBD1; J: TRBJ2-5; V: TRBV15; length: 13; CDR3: CATSGRDRETQYF; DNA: TGTGCCACCAGCGGCCGGGACAGGGAGACCCAGTACTTC
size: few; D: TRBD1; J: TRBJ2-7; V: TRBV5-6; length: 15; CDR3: CASSLTGRRSYEQYF; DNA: TGTGCCAGCAGCCTGACAGGGCGTAGGTCCTACGAGCAGTACTTC
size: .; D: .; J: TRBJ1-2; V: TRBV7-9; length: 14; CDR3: CASSLAGGTSGYTF; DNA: TGTGCCAGCAGCTTAGCGGGGGGGACAAGTGGCTACACCTTC
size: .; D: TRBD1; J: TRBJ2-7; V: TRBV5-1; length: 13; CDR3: CASSPGQNYEQYF; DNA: TGCGCCAGCAGCCCGGGACAGAACTACGAGCAGTACTTC
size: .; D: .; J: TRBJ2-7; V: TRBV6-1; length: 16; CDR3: CASSEALRTASYEQYF; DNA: TGTGCCAGCAGTGAAGCGCTTCGGACAGCCTCCTACGAGCAGTACTTC
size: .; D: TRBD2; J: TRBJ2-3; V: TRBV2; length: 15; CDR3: CASITRGRGADTQYF; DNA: TGTGCCAGCATAACTCGCGGGAGAGGGGCAGATACGCAGTATTTT
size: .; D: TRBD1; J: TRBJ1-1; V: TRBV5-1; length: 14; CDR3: CASWPQGQPRKAFF; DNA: TGCGCCAGCTGGCCCCAGGGACAGCCCAGAAAAGCTTTCTTT
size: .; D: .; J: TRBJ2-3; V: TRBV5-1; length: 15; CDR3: CASTKGVSSTDTQYF; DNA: TGCGCCAGCACCAAGGGGGTCTCTAGCACAGATACGCAGTATTTT
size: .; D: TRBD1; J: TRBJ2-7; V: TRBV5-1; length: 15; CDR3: CASSLARQGAYEQYF; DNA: TGCGCCAGCAGCTTGGCAAGACAGGGTGCCTACGAGCAGTACTTC
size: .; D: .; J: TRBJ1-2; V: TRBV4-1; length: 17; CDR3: CASSLISGVLPPYGYTF; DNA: TGCGCCAGCAGCCTCATAAGCGGCGTCCTGCCCCCATATGGCTACACCTTC
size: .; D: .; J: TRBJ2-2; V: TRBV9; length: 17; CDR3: CASSVATSGGNTGELFF; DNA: TGTGCCAGCAGCGTAGCCACCTCCGGAGGGAACACCGGGGAGCTGTTTTTT
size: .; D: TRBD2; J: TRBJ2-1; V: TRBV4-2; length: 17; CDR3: CASSQRPGAGGHNEQFF; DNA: TGTGCCAGCAGCCAAAGGCCGGGGGCGGGAGGACACAATGAGCAGTTCTTC
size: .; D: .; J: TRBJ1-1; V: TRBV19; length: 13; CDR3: CASSSSSDTEAFF; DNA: TGTGCCAGTAGTTCGTCGTCGGACACTGAAGCTTTCTTT
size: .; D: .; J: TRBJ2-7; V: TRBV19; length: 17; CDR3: CASSDTFRDKGAYEQYF; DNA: TGTGCCAGTAGTGACACCTTCCGGGACAAGGGGGCCTACGAGCAGTACTTC
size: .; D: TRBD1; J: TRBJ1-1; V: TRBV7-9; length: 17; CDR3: CASSLAPGQGKNTEAFF; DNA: TGTGCCAGCAGCCTCGCCCCGGGACAGGGGAAGAACACTGAAGCTTTCTTT
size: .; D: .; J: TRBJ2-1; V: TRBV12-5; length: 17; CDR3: CASGLVPGQGLYNEQFF; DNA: TGTGCTAGTGGTTTGGTACCCGGGCAGGGACTTTACAATGAGCAGTTCTTC
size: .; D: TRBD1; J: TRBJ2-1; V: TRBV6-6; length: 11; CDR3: CASGTGNEQFF; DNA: TGTGCCAGCGGGACAGGGAATGAGCAGTTCTTC
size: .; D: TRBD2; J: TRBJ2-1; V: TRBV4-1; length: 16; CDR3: CASSPEALAVGNEQFF; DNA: TGCGCCAGCAGCCCTGAGGCGCTAGCGGTGGGCAATGAGCAGTTCTTC
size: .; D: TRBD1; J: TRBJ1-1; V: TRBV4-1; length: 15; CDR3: CASSQEGQGRTEAFF; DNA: TGCGCCAGCAGCCAAGAAGGACAGGGCAGAACTGAAGCTTTCTTT
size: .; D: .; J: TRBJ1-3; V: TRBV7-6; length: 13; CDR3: CASSLSEGNTIYF; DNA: TGTGCCAGCAGCTTAAGTGAGGGAAACACCATATATTTT
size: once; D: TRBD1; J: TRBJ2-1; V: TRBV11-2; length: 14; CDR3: CASSWTGGGNEQFF; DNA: TGTGCCAGCAGTTGGACAGGGGGAGGCAATGAGCAGTTCTTC
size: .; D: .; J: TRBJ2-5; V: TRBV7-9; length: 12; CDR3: CASSLRSETQYF; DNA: TGTGCCAGCAGCTTACGTTCGGAGACCCAGTACTTC
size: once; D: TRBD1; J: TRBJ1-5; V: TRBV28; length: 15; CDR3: CASVLNRGINQPQHF; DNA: TGTGCCAGCGTTTTGAACAGGGGGATCAATCAGCCCCAGCATTTT
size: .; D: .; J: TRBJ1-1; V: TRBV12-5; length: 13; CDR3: CASGLAIGTEAFF; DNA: TGTGCTAGTGGTTTGGCTATTGGCACTGAAGCTTTCTTT
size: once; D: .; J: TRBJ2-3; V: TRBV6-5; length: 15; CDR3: CASSYEEGNTDTQYF; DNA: TGTGCCAGCAGTTACGAGGAGGGAAACACAGATACGCAGTATTTT
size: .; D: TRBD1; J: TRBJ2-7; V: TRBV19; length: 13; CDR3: CASSPGGSYEQYF; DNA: TGTGCCAGTAGCCCAGGGGGCTCCTACGAGCAGTACTTC
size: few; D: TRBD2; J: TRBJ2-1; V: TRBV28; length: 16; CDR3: CASSSRLAGLYNEQFF; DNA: TGTGCCAGCAGTTCTCGACTAGCGGGTCTCTACAATGAGCAGTTCTTC
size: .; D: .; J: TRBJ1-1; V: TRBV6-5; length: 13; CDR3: CASSYSRSTEAFF; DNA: TGTGCCAGCAGTTATTCTAGGTCCACTGAAGCTTTCTTT
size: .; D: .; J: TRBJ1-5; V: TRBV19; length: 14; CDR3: CASTRGGGPQPQHF; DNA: TGTGCCAGTACTAGAGGCGGGGGTCCGCAGCCCCAGCATTTT
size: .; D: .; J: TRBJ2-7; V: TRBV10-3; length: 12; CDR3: CAISGTAYEQYF; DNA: TGTGCCATCAGTGGAACAGCCTACGAGCAGTACTTC
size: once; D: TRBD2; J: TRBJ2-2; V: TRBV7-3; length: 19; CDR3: CASSLSLLAATDNTGELFF; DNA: TGTGCCAGCAGCTTAAGTCTGCTAGCGGCCACTGATAACACCGGGGAGCTGTTTTTT
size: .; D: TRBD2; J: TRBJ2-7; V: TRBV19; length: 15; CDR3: CASSIGLDRTYEQYF; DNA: TGTGCCAGTAGTATTGGACTAGATAGGACCTACGAGCAGTACTTC
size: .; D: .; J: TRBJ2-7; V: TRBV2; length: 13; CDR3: CASSERGPPEQYF; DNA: TGTGCCAGCAGTGAAAGAGGCCCCCCCGAGCAGTACTTC
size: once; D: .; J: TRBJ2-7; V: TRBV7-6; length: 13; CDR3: CASSLTTAYEQYF; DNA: TGTGCCAGCAGCTTAACTACCGCCTACGAGCAGTACTTC
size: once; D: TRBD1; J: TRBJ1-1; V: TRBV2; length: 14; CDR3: CASSEGQGYTEAFF; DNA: TGTGCCAGCAGTGAGGGACAGGGTTATACTGAAGCTTTCTTT
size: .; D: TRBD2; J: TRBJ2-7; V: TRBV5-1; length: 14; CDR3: CASSSWTSSYEQYF; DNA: TGCGCCAGCAGCTCCTGGACTAGCAGTTACGAGCAGTACTTC
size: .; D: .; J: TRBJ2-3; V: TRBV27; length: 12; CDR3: CASSLSTDTQYF; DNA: TGTGCCAGCAGCCTAAGCACAGATACGCAGTATTTT
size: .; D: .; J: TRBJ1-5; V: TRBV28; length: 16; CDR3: CASSLGGGGAFQPQHF; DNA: TGTGCCAGCAGTTTAGGGGGGGGTGGGGCCTTTCAGCCCCAGCATTTT
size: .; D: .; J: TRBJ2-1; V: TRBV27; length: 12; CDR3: CASSSQAGEQFF; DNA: TGTGCCAGCAGCTCACAGGCAGGTGAGCAGTTCTTC
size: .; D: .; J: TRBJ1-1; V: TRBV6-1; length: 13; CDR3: CASFTGWDTEAFF; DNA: TGTGCCAGCTTCACAGGATGGGACACTGAAGCTTTCTTT
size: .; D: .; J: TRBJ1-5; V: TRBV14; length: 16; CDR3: CASRQSSGGGNQPQHF; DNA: TGTGCCAGCAGACAATCGTCCGGGGGAGGCAATCAGCCCCAGCATTTT
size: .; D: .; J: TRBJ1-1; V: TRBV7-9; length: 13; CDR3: CASSPQVITEAFF; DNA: TGTGCCAGCAGCCCGCAGGTGATCACTGAAGCTTTCTTT
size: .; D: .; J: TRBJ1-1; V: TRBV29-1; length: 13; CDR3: CSAEEGTDTEAFF; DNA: TGCAGCGCCGAGGAGGGAACGGACACTGAAGCTTTCTTT
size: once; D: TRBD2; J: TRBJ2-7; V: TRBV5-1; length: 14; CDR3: CASSSMGGVYEQYF; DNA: TGCGCCAGCAGCTCGATGGGGGGGGTGTACGAGCAGTACTTC
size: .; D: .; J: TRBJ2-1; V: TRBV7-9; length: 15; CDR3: CASSLEDGAYNEQFF; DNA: TGTGCCAGCAGCTTAGAGGACGGGGCCTACAATGAGCAGTTCTTC